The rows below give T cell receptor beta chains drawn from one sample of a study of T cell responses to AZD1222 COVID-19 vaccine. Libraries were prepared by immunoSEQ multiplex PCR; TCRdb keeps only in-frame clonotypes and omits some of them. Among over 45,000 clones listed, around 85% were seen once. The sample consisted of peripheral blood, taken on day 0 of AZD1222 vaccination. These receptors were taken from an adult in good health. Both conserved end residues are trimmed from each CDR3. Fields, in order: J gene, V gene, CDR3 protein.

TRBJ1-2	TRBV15	ATSRDTGRKNGYT
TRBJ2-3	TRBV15	ATSGGRDGTDTQY
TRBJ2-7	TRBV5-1	ASSSSYEQY
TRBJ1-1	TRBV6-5	ASSYSKNTEAF
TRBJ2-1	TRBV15	ATSRDRGGLSYNEQF
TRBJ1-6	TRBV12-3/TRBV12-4	ASSWLGSPLH
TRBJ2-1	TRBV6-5	ASSSSRGSSYNEQF
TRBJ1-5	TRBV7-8	ASSFDVDRGLNQPQH
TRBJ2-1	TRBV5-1	ASRRGVNAGNEQF
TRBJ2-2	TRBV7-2	ASSFPSAHPNTGELF
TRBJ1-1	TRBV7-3	ASSPDRELMNTEAF
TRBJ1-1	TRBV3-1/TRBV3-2	ASSQVSSSFGTEAF
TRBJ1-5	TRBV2	ASSGDFDQPQH
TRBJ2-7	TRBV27	ASSLQGRLYEQY
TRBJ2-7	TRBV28	ASSYRLAGGYSYEQY
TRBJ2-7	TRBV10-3	AISPGDSTYEQY
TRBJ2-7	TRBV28	ASGALSEQY
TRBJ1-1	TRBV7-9	ASRDRGWTEAF
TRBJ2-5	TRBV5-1	ATPGRGQGGTQY
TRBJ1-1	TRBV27	ASSQNWNTEAF
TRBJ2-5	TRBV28	ASSVRGQETQY
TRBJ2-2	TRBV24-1	ATSDLRGAVTGELF
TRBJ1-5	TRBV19	ASSISRLGYSNQPQH
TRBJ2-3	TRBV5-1	ASSPFTSGWGTDTQY
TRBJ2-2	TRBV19	ASSPWVGLNTGELF
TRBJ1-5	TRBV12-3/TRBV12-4	ASSPQGLQPQH
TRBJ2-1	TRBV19	ASSKGGNNEQF
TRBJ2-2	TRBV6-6	ASSYPHGSGELF
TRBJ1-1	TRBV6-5	ASSYSAGGVRTEAF
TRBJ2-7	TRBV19	ASAQGGDEQY
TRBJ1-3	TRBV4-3	ASSQGPEGSSGNTIY
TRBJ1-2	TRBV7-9	ASSLVSSTSGYT
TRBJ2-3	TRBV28	ASRPPGRLTDTQY
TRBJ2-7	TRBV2	ASSDPRGLSFEQY
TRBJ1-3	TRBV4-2	ASSQEGRKAAAGNTIY
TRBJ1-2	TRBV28	ASSLTGSHGYT
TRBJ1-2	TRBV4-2	ASSHPNYGYT
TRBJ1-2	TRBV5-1	ASSERASTYGYT
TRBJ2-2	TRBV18	ASSPSRTSRSTGELF
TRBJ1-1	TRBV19	ASSIDGQLNTEAF
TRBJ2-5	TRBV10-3	AISDRETQY
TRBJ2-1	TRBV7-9	ASSSWTSGSFSEQF
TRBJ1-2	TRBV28	ASSSWTGIYGYT
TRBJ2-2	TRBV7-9	ASSLSGNTGELF
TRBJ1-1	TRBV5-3	ARSRNRGTEAF
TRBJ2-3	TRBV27	ASQGTSGSPYATDTQY
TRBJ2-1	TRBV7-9	ASSSGLADVLSYNEQF
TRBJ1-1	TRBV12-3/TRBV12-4	ASSLAQNGEAF
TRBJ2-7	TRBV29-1	SAGPSPYEQY
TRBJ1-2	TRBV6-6	ASSYSSGDWGHYT
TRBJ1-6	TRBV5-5	ASSSAGQGYNSPLH
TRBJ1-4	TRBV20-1	SASLGVTNEKLF
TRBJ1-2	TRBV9	ASSVDSGAGGYT
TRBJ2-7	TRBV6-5	ASRGGDYEQY
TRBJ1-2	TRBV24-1	ATSDNRDFRGYT
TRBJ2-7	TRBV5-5	ASSFPTSGMSSYEQY
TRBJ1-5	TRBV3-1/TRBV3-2	ASSQDSRTDNQPQH
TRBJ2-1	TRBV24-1	ATSDLGSGRGSYNEQF
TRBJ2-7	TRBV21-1	ASSKAGLTYEQY
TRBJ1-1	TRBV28	ASLYRGMNTEAF